One sample yielded the 32 T cell receptor beta chains listed below, sequenced in a study of cytomegalovirus exposure and HLA in healthy donors. Primers: 60 Vbeta forward and 13 Jbeta reverse. Sequencing used immunoSEQ multiplex PCR; TCRdb keeps in-frame clones, though not all of them. The sample has over 150,000 clones; 87% are singletons. Source material: PBMCs. The receptors were gathered from a woman aged 25 to 39 in good health and CMV-seronegative.

The chain uses TRBV4-3 and TRBJ2-7; unclear D gene. Trimming took 0 bases from V and 2 from J, leaving 5 bases between them. The CDR3 length is 13 residues. Per the germline V gene, CDR1 is LGHNA and CDR2 is YSLEER. The CDR3 region is CASSQDGPYEQYF. The CDR3 DNA reads as TGCGCCAGCAGCCAAGATGGGCCCTACGAGCAGTACTTC.

This clone was recorded many times. V and J are TRBV27 and TRBJ1-4, with 9 nucleotides matching TRBD1. The CDR3 is made up of 15 amino acids. The V gene end was trimmed by 4 bases and the J gene end by 5 bases; junction bases not matched to a gene: 5. Germline V gene lookup returns CDR1 MNHEY and CDR2 SMNVEV (reference sequence). The CDR3 sequence is CASSSQGAANEKLFF. The DNA for the CDR3 is TGTGCCAGCAGTTCACAGGGGGCTGCAAATGAAAAACTGTTTTTT.

J is TRBJ1-1 and V is TRBV6-5, with D perhaps TRBD1 (6 bases). This CDR3 region has 14 residues. V shed 5 bases and J shed 0 bases, with 10 bases lying between them. CDR1 and CDR2 (germline): MNHEY, SVGAGI. The CDR3 sequence is CASSRDNMNTEAFF. The CDR3 nucleotides read TGTGCCAGCAGTAGGGACAACATGAACACTGAAGCTTTCTTT.

V is TRBV30 and J is TRBJ2-3; TRBD2 agrees at 7 bases. The CDR3 has 15 residues. CDR1 and CDR2 from the germline V gene are GTSNPN and SVGIG (reference sequence). Germline trimming cut 4 bases from V and 6 bases from J; bases unmatched to any gene: 13. For the CDR3, the DNA is TGTGCCTGGACCAACTCGGGGGGACCCAGTGATACGCAGTATTTT. Its translation: CAWTNSGGPSDTQYF.

The V call is TRBV6-5, the J call TRBJ1-4; no reliable D call. The CDR3 has 14 amino acids. Germline values: CDR1 MNHEY, CDR2 SVGAGI. V lost 6 bases to trimming and J lost 4 bases, with 12 bases between them. CDR3 DNA sequence: TGTGCCAGCAGCCGAACCTTCTATAATGAAAAACTGTTTTTT. Its translation is CASSRTFYNEKLFF.

The CDR3, as DNA: TGCGCCAGCAGACACACTCCGGGACAGCAGAACACTGAAGCTTTCTTT. Translation: CASRHTPGQQNTEAFF. The J gene is TRBJ1-1, the V gene TRBV4-1; 7 bases are a match to TRBD1. Losses at the gene ends were 6 bases for V and 1 base for J; bases not matched to a gene: 11. CDR1 and CDR2 (germline): MGHRA, YSYEKL. CDR3 length equals 16 residues.

V usage is TRBV7-9 and J usage is TRBJ1-6; 8 nucleotides agree with TRBD1. The V gene end was trimmed by 1 base and the J gene end by 10 bases; junction bases not matched to a gene: 9. Germline values: CDR1 SEHNR, CDR2 FQNEAQ (reference sequence). This CDR3 comprises 16 residues. The DNA of the CDR3 is TGTGCCAGCAGCTTAGGTAGGACAGGGAAAGACTCACCCCTCCACTTT. Its protein is CASSLGRTGKDSPLHF. Looking up the rest from reference TRBV7-9 and TRBJ1-6 gives the full variable domain: DTGVSQNPRHKITKRGQNVTFRCDPISEHNRLYWYRQTLGQGPEFLTYFQNEAQLEKSRLLSDRFSAERPKGSFSTLEIQRTEQGDSAMYLCASSLGRTGKDSPLHFGNGTRLTVT.

J is TRBJ2-7 and V is TRBV5-4; 11 nucleotides line up with TRBD2. The CDR3 loop spans 15 amino acids. Germline-derived CDR1 and CDR2 are SGHNT and YYREEE (reference sequence). Unmatched junction bases numbered 4, after V lost 1 base and J lost 4 bases. This CDR3 reads CASSLPSGRWYEQYF. The DNA for the CDR3 is TGTGCCAGCAGCTTGCCTAGCGGGAGGTGGTACGAGCAGTACTTC. The whole variable domain, filled in from reference TRBV5-4 and TRBJ2-7, reads ETGVTQSPTHLIKTRGQQVTLRCSSQSGHNTVSWYQQALGQGPQFIFQYYREEENGRGNFPPRFSGLQFPNYSSELNVNALELDDSALYLCASSLPSGRWYEQYFGPGTRLTVT.

This clone was found once. The J gene is TRBJ1-1, the V gene TRBV5-1; D unclear. CDR3 length equals 14 residues. Per germline, CDR1 SGHRS and CDR2 YFSETQ. The V and J ends lost 0 bases and 0 bases respectively, with 6 bases between them. CDR3 sequence (DNA): TGCGCCAGCAGCTTGGGAGGGATGAACACTGAAGCTTTCTTT. This sequence encodes CASSLGGMNTEAFF.

This chain links TRBV5-6 with TRBJ2-3; 8 positions agree with TRBD2. This CDR3 has 12 amino acids. The V gene end was trimmed by 4 bases and the J gene end by 14 bases; junction bases not matched to a gene: 9. Germline V gene lookup returns CDR1 SGHDT and CDR2 YYEEEE. The CDR3 region has the DNA TGTGCCAGCAGCGTTGTTAGCGGGGAACCGTATTTT. Its protein product is CASSVVSGEPYF.

The rearrangement links TRBV28 to TRBJ2-5; 13 positions agree with TRBD2. The last part of the DNA fits TRBJ2-7 better; the J call may be wrong. Germline V gene sequence: CDR1 MDHEN, CDR2 SYDVKM. The CDR3 contains 16 residues. For the CDR3, the DNA is TGTGCCAGCAGCCGAGGGACTAGCGGGGCTTCCTACGAGCAGTACTTC. Translating it yields CASSRGTSGASYEQYF.

V is TRBV7-2 and J is TRBJ1-2, with 7 bases fitting TRBD1. Germline V gene data show CDR1 as SGHTA and CDR2 as FQGNSA. The CDR3 runs 15 residues. Unmatched junction bases numbered 6, after V lost 5 bases and J lost 0 bases. DNA of the CDR3: TGTGCCAGCAGCCCCACGGGACAGACTAACTATGGCTACACCTTC. Protein: CASSPTGQTNYGYTF. The variable domain in full, with the rest retrieved from reference TRBV7-2 and TRBJ1-2, is GAGVSQSPSNKVTEKGKDVELRCDPISGHTALYWYRQSLGQGLEFLIYFQGNSAPDKSGLPSDRFSAERTGGSVSTLTIQRTQQEDSAVYLCASSPTGQTNYGYTFGSGTRLTVV.

This clone was counted once. The rearrangement joins TRBV19 to TRBJ2-3; no reliable D call. Deletions cut 0 bases from V and 2 bases from J, with 6 bases between. The CDR3 loop spans 14 amino acids. Germline V gives CDR1 LNHDA, CDR2 SQIVND (reference sequence). CDR3: CASSIDLVTDTQYF. The DNA of the CDR3 is TGTGCCAGTAGTATAGATCTAGTCACAGATACGCAGTATTTT.

The chain couples TRBV11-3 to TRBJ2-7; 9 bases line up with TRBD2. V dropped 7 bases and J dropped 1; count of bases not matched to a gene: 5. The CDR3 length is 14 residues. Per the germline V gene, CDR1 is SGHNT and CDR2 is YENEEA. The CDR3, as DNA: TGTGCCAGCAAAGAGACTAGCGGATCCTACGAGCAGTACTTC. Its protein is CASKETSGSYEQYF.

The chain is built from TRBV27 and TRBJ2-1, with 8 nucleotides matching TRBD1. Germline CDR1 reads MNHEY; CDR2 reads SMNVEV (reference sequence). The CDR3 consists of 14 residues. The junction had 5 bases not matched to a gene; V was cut back by 4 bases and J by 6 bases. CDR3 sequence reads: CASSSGQAINEQFF. The CDR3 region has the DNA TGTGCCAGCAGTTCGGGACAGGCGATCAATGAGCAGTTCTTC.

As for this clone: Since no conserved phenylalanine or tryptophan closes the CDR3, a read error is the likely cause. The CDR3 sequence is CASSLVRTETDTQYV. Written as DNA, the CDR3 is TGCGCCAGCAGCTTGGTACGTACCGAGACAGATACGCAGTATGTT. The V call is TRBV5-1, the J call TRBJ2-3; D is undetermined. Germline V gives CDR1 SGHRS, CDR2 YFSETQ. The CDR3 totals 15 residues. V lost 0 bases and J lost 3, with 11 bases in between.

This chain links TRBV28 with TRBJ1-4; no reliable D call. V was shortened by 5 bases and J by 3 bases, with 10 bases between the two germline ends. The length of the CDR3 is 14 residues. Germline values: CDR1 MDHEN, CDR2 SYDVKM. CDR3 in amino acids: CASSRGGSNEKLFF. In nucleotides, the CDR3 is TGTGCCAGCAGTCGGGGAGGGTCTAATGAAAAACTGTTTTTT.

J is TRBJ2-2 and V is TRBV7-9; 14 positions match TRBD2. The CDR3 consists of 19 residues. CDR1 and CDR2 (germline): SEHNR, FQNEAQ (reference sequence). V shed 0 bases and J 5 bases; nucleotides not matched to a gene: 8. The CDR3 is CASSLARGLAGEQTGELFF. CDR3 coding DNA: TGTGCCAGCAGCTTAGCGAGGGGACTAGCGGGAGAACAGACCGGGGAGCTGTTTTTT.

V gene TRBV25-1 combines with J gene TRBJ1-1; a possible D gene is TRBD1 (5 bases). Deletions cut 4 bases from V and 2 bases from J, with 20 bases between. This CDR3 comprises 17 residues. CDR1 and CDR2 from the germline V gene are MGHDK and SYGVNS. The CDR3 is CASSGPGGKGPNTEAFF. In nucleotides, the CDR3 is TGTGCCAGCAGTGGCCCCGGGGGAAAGGGGCCTAACACTGAAGCTTTCTTT.

V and J are TRBV6-5 and TRBJ2-3, with 12 bases matching TRBD2. Trimming removed 6 bases from V and 4 bases from J; junction bases left unmatched: 5. Looked up from germline, CDR1 is MNHEY and CDR2 is SVGAGI. The CDR3 is 15 residues long. CDR3 amino acids: CASRTSGSSADTQYF. The CDR3 region has the DNA TGTGCCAGCAGGACTAGCGGGAGTAGCGCAGATACGCAGTATTTT.

The chain recombines TRBV15 with TRBJ2-2, with 9 bases aligning to TRBD2. Germline V gene lookup returns CDR1 LNHNV and CDR2 YYDKDF (reference sequence). The junction had 13 bases not matched to a gene; V was cut back by 5 bases and J by 3 bases. CDR3 size: 18 residues. The CDR3 nucleotides are TGTGCCACCAGCTCCCCGCCCCCAGCGGGGGGATACACCGGGGAGCTGTTTTTT. It is translated as CATSSPPPAGGYTGELFF. Using reference TRBV15 and TRBJ2-2 for the parts outside the CDR3, the full variable domain is DAMVIQNPRYQVTQFGKPVTLSCSQTLNHNVMYWYQQKSSQAPKLLFHYYDKDFNNEADTPDNFQSRRPNTSFCFLDIRSPGLGDTAMYLCATSSPPPAGGYTGELFFGEGSRLTVL.

The CDR3 DNA follows: TGTGCCAGCAGTGTCAGGGGCAATGAGCAGTTCTTC. Translation: CASSVRGNEQFF. The chain joins TRBV6-5 to TRBJ2-1; tentatively, D is TRBD1 (6 bases). Trimming removed 5 bases at V and 6 bases at J, with 8 bases between. Germline CDR1 MNHEY, CDR2 SVGAGI. The CDR3 covers 12 residues.

V and J are TRBV7-2 and TRBJ2-2; a possible D gene is TRBD2 (7 bases). Germline V gene sequence: CDR1 SGHTA, CDR2 FQGNSA. Trimming pared 2 bases from V and 1 base from J, leaving 17 bases between. The CDR3 consists of 18 residues. The CDR3 sequence is CASSLRFAGAQNTGELFF. CDR3 nucleotide sequence: TGTGCCAGCAGCTTACGGTTTGCGGGGGCCCAGAACACCGGGGAGCTGTTTTTT.

The gene calls are TRBV6-5 and TRBJ1-6; no firm D call. The CDR3 totals 14 residues. The germline V and J ends were trimmed by 0 bases and 13 bases, with 13 bases remaining between them. Looked up from germline, CDR1 is MNHEY and CDR2 is SVGAGI. The CDR3 DNA reads as TGTGCCAGCAGTTACTCGCCAGGTTGGCATCCCCTCCACTTT. It specifies CASSYSPGWHPLHF.

The chain links TRBV19 to TRBJ1-4, with D maybe TRBD1 (6 bases). Trimming took off 6 bases at V and 7 bases at J, with 15 bases between the two ends. The CDR3 runs 14 residues. The germline gives CDR1 LNHDA, CDR2 SQIVND (reference sequence). Written as DNA, the CDR3 is TGTGCCAGTAGCCGCCTGGGAGGGGGTGAAAAACTGTTTTTT. Amino acids: CASSRLGGGEKLFF. The variable domain in full, completed from reference TRBV19 and TRBJ1-4, reads DGGITQSPKYLFRKEGQNVTLSCEQNLNHDAMYWYRQDPGQGLRLIYYSQIVNDFQKGDIAEGYSVSREKKESFPLTVTSAQKNPTAFYLCASSRLGGGEKLFFGSGTQLSVL.

This chain links TRBV11-2 with TRBJ1-4; TRBD1 matches 7 bases. V lost 1 base to trimming and J lost 5 bases; unmatched junction nucleotides: 7. Germline values: CDR1 SGHAT, CDR2 FQNNGV. CDR3 size: 16 residues. DNA for the CDR3: TGTGCCAGCAGCTTAGCCCCGGGAGGGGGCAATGAAAAACTGTTTTTT. Its protein product is CASSLAPGGGNEKLFF.

The chain couples TRBV5-1 to TRBJ2-1; the D gene is possibly TRBD2 (5 bases). This CDR3 region has 15 residues. CDR1 is SGHRS, CDR2 YFSETQ, per germline. V lost 4 bases, J lost 0 bases, and 11 bases lay in between. As DNA, the CDR3 is TGCGCCAGCAGCCCAAGAGGGAGCTCCTACAATGAGCAGTTCTTC. Amino acid sequence: CASSPRGSSYNEQFF.

The V and J genes are TRBV14 and TRBJ2-7; D possibly corresponds to TRBD1 (6 bases). This CDR3 region has 20 residues. The V gene lost 0 bases and the J gene lost 7 bases, with 31 bases spanning the gap. Germline CDR1 is SGHDN and CDR2 is FVKESK. In nucleotides, the CDR3 is TGTGCCAGCAGCCAAGATCCGCCAGGGGTTTGGGGTCAGCAACGAGGGGAGCAGTACTTC. Amino acid sequence: CASSQDPPGVWGQQRGEQYF.

The chain has TRBV27 and TRBJ1-2, with D possibly being TRBD1 (6 bases). Germline-derived CDR1 and CDR2 are MNHEY and SMNVEV (reference sequence). The CDR3 is 13 residues long. With 5 bases removed from V and 4 bases from J, the gap between germline ends came to 11 bases. The CDR3 DNA is TGTGCCAGCAGTCTCACAGGGAGCTATGGCTACACCTTC. Protein sequence: CASSLTGSYGYTF.

This clone was observed a few times. This rearrangement joins TRBV6-4 to TRBJ2-3, with 12 bases identical to TRBD1. Germline CDR1 MRHNA, CDR2 SNTAGT. After removal of 3 bases from V and 6 bases from J, the junction contained 10 bases not matched to a gene. The CDR3 covers 17 residues. DNA of the CDR3: TGTGCCAGCAGTGAGTCCGCCGGGACAGGGGGCAGGGATACGCAGTATTTT. This codes for CASSESAGTGGRDTQYF.

The chain has TRBV12-5 and TRBJ1-1; 12 bases are a match to TRBD1. CDR3 length: 17 amino acids. After removal of 6 bases from V and 3 bases from J, the junction contained 11 bases not matched to a gene. Per germline, CDR1 LGHNT and CDR2 FRNRAP. This CDR3 is CASGSRDRGQWYTEAFF. In DNA, the CDR3 is TGTGCTAGTGGGTCAAGGGACAGGGGGCAATGGTACACTGAAGCTTTCTTT.

The rearrangement joins TRBV27 to TRBJ1-4; a weak D match, TRBD1 (6 bases). Between the trimmed V and J ends, which lost 4 bases and 7 bases, there was a span of 13 bases. The germline CDR1 and CDR2 sequences are MNHEY and SMNVEV (reference sequence). The CDR3 runs 14 residues. CDR3 nucleotides: TGTGCCAGCAGTTCACGATACAGGGTTGAAAAACTGTTTTTT. Translating it yields CASSSRYRVEKLFF.